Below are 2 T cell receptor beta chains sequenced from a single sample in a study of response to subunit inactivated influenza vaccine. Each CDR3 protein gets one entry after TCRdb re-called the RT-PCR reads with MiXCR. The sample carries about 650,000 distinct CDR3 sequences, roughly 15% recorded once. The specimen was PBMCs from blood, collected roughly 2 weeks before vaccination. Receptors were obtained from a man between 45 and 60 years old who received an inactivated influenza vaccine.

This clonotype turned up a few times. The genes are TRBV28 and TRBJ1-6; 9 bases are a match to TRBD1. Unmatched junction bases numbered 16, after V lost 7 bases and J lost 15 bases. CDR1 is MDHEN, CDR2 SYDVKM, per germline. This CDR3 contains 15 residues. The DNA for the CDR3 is TGTGCCAGCAAACCCTCATCGGGACAGGGCCTTCTCCTCCACTTT. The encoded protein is CASKPSSGQGLLLHF.

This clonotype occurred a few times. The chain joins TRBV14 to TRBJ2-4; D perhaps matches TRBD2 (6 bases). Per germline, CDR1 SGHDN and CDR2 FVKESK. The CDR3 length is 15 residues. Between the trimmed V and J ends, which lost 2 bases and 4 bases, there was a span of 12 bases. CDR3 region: CASSQRGTVKNIQYF. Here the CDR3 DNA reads TGTGCCAGCAGCCAACGCGGGACTGTAAAAAACATTCAGTACTTC.